The present T cell receptor beta chain was sequenced within a study of cytomegalovirus exposure and HLA in healthy donors. This CDR3 is 16 amino acids long. CDR1 is MNHEY, CDR2 SMNVEV, per germline (reference sequence). Trimming removed 7 bases from V and 5 bases from J; junction bases left unmatched: 11. Only a few counts were recorded for this clone. The antigen is not known. PCR amplification relied on 60 Vbeta primers (plus 13 Jbeta primers). TCRdb keeps only in-frame clones here, not all; method: immunoSEQ multiplex PCR. Of around 170,000 clones listed, around 78% are singletons. General study findings and limits: Reportedly, diagnosis of cytomegalovirus status by the classifier showed high specificity and sensitivity. The investigators catalogued under 200 TCR beta chains as cytomegalovirus-associated. Association of a missense DCLRE1C variant with TCR beta V- and J-gene trimming was reported in a later analysis.

The sequenced sample was PBMCs. This clonotype originated in a man between 35 and 55 years old in good health and CMV-seronegative. The chain has TRBV27 and TRBJ2-2, with TRBD1 identical over 9 bases. This chain's CDR3 is CASTVTGGGLTGELFF. In nucleotides, the CDR3 is TGTGCCAGCACTGTTACAGGGGGCGGTCTAACCGGGGAGCTGTTTTTT.